These 14 T cell receptor beta chains share one sample of origin, sequenced in a study of T cells in Graves' hyperthyroidism and ophthalmopathy. RNA transcripts were the template for amplifying TCR beta CDR3 regions. Primed by the HTBI set, a first-round RT-PCR was run on the TCR CDR3. TCRdb independently ran MiXCR on the multiplex PCR reads; one entry per CDR3 protein. The data contain approximately 490,000 distinct CDR3 sequences, around a fifth of them singletons. Sequenced sample: blood. Receptor source: a woman between 65 and 79 years old with Graves' ophthalmopathy.

This clonotype was seen more than once but under ten times. The chain carries TRBV6-2 or TRBV6-3 and TRBJ2-1; TRBD1 agrees at 7 bases. Trimming cost V 6 bases and J 2 bases; bases outside gene matches: 4. In germline, CDR1 is MNHEY, CDR2 SVGEGT. This CDR3 comprises 14 residues. The CDR3 is CASSEGAPYNEQFF. Here the CDR3 DNA reads TGTGCCAGCAGCGAGGGGGCCCCCTACAATGAGCAGTTCTTC.

This clonotype was counted at least ten times. The chain recombines TRBV12-3 or TRBV12-4 with TRBJ1-5; D not resolved. CDR3 size: 12 residues. Trimming removed 3 bases from V and 9 bases from J, with 9 bases in between. CDR3 coding DNA: TGTGCCAGCAGTTTCAGCCTGGGGCCCCAGCATTTT. This codes for CASSFSLGPQHF.

V usage is TRBV20-1 and J usage is TRBJ1-2, with 7 bases fitting TRBD1. The CDR3 contains 12 residues. V lost 2 bases to trimming and J lost 6 bases; unmatched junction nucleotides: 3. Looked up from germline, CDR1 is DFQATT and CDR2 is SNEGSKA (reference sequence). For the CDR3, the DNA is TGCAGTGCTAGAAGACAGGGCGATGGCTACACCTTC. Residues: CSARRQGDGYTF.

The rearrangement joins TRBV11-2 to TRBJ2-2; a weak D match, TRBD1 (6 bases). This CDR3 is 16 amino acids long. Germline V gene sequence: CDR1 SGHAT, CDR2 FQNNGV. V dropped 3 bases and J dropped 6 bases, with 17 bases sitting between them. For the CDR3, the DNA is TGTGCCAGCAGCTTCCTAAACTCACCAGGGGCCGGGGAGCTGTTTTTT. Its protein is CASSFLNSPGAGELFF.

This clonotype appeared many times. This chain joins TRBV12-3 or TRBV12-4 and TRBJ2-3, with 10 bases aligning to TRBD2. This CDR3 is 15 amino acids long. Unmatched junction bases numbered 6, after V lost 2 bases and J lost 7 bases. This chain's CDR3 is CASSLRAGGLHTQYF. CDR3 coding DNA: TGTGCCAGCAGTTTACGAGCGGGAGGGCTACATACGCAGTATTTT.

This clonotype was seen more than once but under ten times. This sequence joins TRBV3-1 and TRBJ1-3, with unresolved D. V shed 2 bases and J shed 4 bases, with 9 bases lying between them. Germline CDR1 reads LGHDT; CDR2 reads YNNKEL (reference sequence). This CDR3 has 14 residues. CDR3 sequence: CASSQLGYGNTIYF. DNA of the CDR3: TGTGCCAGCAGCCAATTAGGGTACGGAAACACCATATATTTT.

This chain joins TRBV4-3 and TRBJ2-3; D not certain. Between the trimmed V and J ends, which lost 0 bases and 11 bases, there was a span of 12 bases. Germline CDR1 and CDR2: LGHNA and YSLEER. The CDR3 is 13 amino acids. The CDR3 sequence: CASSQEFGRRQYF. CDR3 sequence (DNA): TGCGCCAGCAGCCAAGAGTTCGGCCGGAGGCAGTATTTT.

V and J are TRBV19 and TRBJ2-2, with TRBD1 matching 8 bases. The CDR3 consists of 18 residues. V was clipped by 3 bases and J by 6 bases; unmatched bases: 15. The V gene's germline CDR1 is LNHDA and CDR2 SQIVND (reference sequence). The CDR3 here is CASSIRGQGGDLPGELFF. Written as DNA, the CDR3 is TGTGCCAGTAGTATTAGAGGACAGGGTGGGGATCTGCCCGGGGAGCTGTTTTTT. The variable domain in full, completed from reference TRBV19 and TRBJ2-2, reads DGGITQSPKYLFRKEGQNVTLSCEQNLNHDAMYWYRQDPGQGLRLIYYSQIVNDFQKGDIAEGYSVSREKKESFPLTVTSAQKNPTAFYLCASSIRGQGGDLPGELFFGEGSRLTVL.

V and J are TRBV4-2 and TRBJ2-7; TRBD1 matches at 10 bases. J was trimmed by 5 bases and V by 3 bases; bases with no gene match: 7. In germline, CDR1 is LGHNA, CDR2 YNFKEQ. The CDR3 contains 15 residues. This CDR3 reads CASSHLDRGRNEQYF. In DNA form, the CDR3 reads TGTGCCAGCAGCCACCTCGACAGGGGGCGCAACGAGCAGTACTTC.

The rearrangement joins TRBV3-1 to TRBJ2-1, with D maybe TRBD1 (6 bases). This CDR3 region has 17 residues. Trimming took off 4 bases at V and 0 bases at J, with 16 bases between the two ends. Germline values: CDR1 LGHDT, CDR2 YNNKEL (reference sequence). The CDR3 region has the DNA TGTGCCAGCAGCCTCAGGGGCGGTGGGAGCTCCTACAATGAGCAGTTCTTC. This gives the protein CASSLRGGGSSYNEQFF.

DNA of the CDR3: TGTGCCAGCAGCGGACTGCCGAAGACCACCGGGGAGCTGTTTTTT. It encodes CASSGLPKTTGELFF. J is TRBJ2-2 and V is TRBV5-4, with D maybe TRBD2 (5 bases). Per the germline V gene, CDR1 is SGHNT and CDR2 is YYREEE (reference sequence). The CDR3 has 15 residues. Trimming removed 4 bases at V and 4 bases at J, with 14 bases between. Full variable domain (remainder filled in from reference TRBV5-4 and TRBJ2-2): ETGVTQSPTHLIKTRGQQVTLRCSSQSGHNTVSWYQQALGQGPQFIFQYYREEENGRGNFPPRFSGLQFPNYSSELNVNALELDDSALYLCASSGLPKTTGELFFGEGSRLTVL.

On this clonotype itself: A read error may produce the germline difference seen at one junction end. The chain uses TRBV10-1 and TRBJ2-1, with 8 bases matching TRBD1. CDR1 and CDR2 (germline): WNHNN, SYGVQD (reference sequence). The length of the CDR3 is 14 residues. DNA for the CDR3: TGCGCCAGCAGTAAGTCACAGGGGGTGGGTGAGCAGTTCTTC. Its translation is CASSKSQGVGEQFF.

This clonotype was seen only a few times. The V gene is TRBV5-1, the J gene TRBJ1-2; TRBD1 is a possible D gene (5 bases). The CDR3 is made up of 14 amino acids. Looked up from germline, CDR1 is SGHRS and CDR2 is YFSETQ. V dropped 0 bases and J dropped 4 bases, with 10 bases sitting between them. CDR3 loop: CASSLEVTVYGYTF. In DNA, the CDR3 is TGCGCCAGCAGCTTGGAGGTGACAGTCTATGGCTACACCTTC.

On this clonotype itself: One end of the junction is discordant with germline, which a read error may explain. V gene TRBV27 combines with J gene TRBJ2-1; 8 bases agree with TRBD2. There are 16 residues in the CDR3. The germline CDR1 and CDR2 sequences are MNHEY and SMNVEV (reference sequence). In DNA, the CDR3 is TGTACCAGCAGTTCGGGCAGTCGGTGGGCGGGAGGTATGCAGTTCTTC. Translating it yields CTSSSGSRWAGGMQFF.